This T cell receptor beta chain was captured by sequencing in a study of shared clonotypes between healthy human individuals (dated by TCRdb to the early 2020s). Regarding the study in general: The cohort included three men and a couple of women between 18 and 49 years of age. To increase sequencing depth and limit assay-specific biases, different laboratories used diverse techniques to prepare libraries and sequence TCR repertoires. For each donor, CD4 naive and CD4 memory were each given three plates, CD8 naive was given two plates, and CD8 memory was given one plate. Per donor, leukapheresis produced somewhere between about 0.94 and 9 billion PBMCs. Blood TCR repertoires of about 5 healthy adults were deeply sequenced to estimate repertoire size and the extent of clonotype sharing between individuals. What the authors observed across the whole study: Because the study included only a small number of donors, the genetic and exposure-history diversity represented was limited. Sampling was restricted to blood, and TCR repertoires in tissue are likely to differ from TCR repertoires in blood. Incomplete sequencing was indicated by rarefaction of sorted-subset datasets, despite the large sequencing depth. Based on pairwise subsampling, the degree of clonotype sharing among donors was expected to be affected by sequencing depth. When four donors were compared, the shared fraction of clonotypes was roughly 4.8% for naive CD4, 3.5% for naive CD8, more than 2% for memory CD4, and 0.4% for memory CD8. Estimated clonotype richness was generally larger for naive than for memory subsets. Compared with non-shared clonotypes, the clonotypes found in all four sorted-subset donors had higher generation probabilities.

CDR1 and CDR2 are read off the germline V gene (reference sequence) as SEHNR and FQNEAQ. The trim is 3 bases for V and 7 bases for J, with a gap of 10 bases between the germline ends. The CDR3 runs 13 amino acids, cysteine and phenylalanine included. CDR3 DNA only is kept here, 39 bases in frame from base 1. With regard to this clone: Its specific antigen is unknown. Base qualities are not recorded, but no much larger clone differs from it by a single base.

CD8 naive samples were CD45RO-negative cells positively selected for CCR7, giving a CD45RA+CCR7+ population that excluded TemRA cells. Healthy HIV-negative adults with no recently reported acute infections or vaccinations were included as donors. Only Caucasian adults living in Nashville, Tennessee, USA were represented among the donors. Blood was obtained by leukapheresis, after which PBMCs were separated by Ficoll-Histopaque density gradient centrifugation and cryopreserved in liquid nitrogen vapor phase. Purity and quantity of every magnetically sorted T cell population were checked by analytical flow cytometry. Genomic DNA was isolated from every sorted fraction and measured by UV absorbance on a Nanodrop 2000c. TCR CDR3 regions were amplified from genomic DNA by multiplex PCR using the deep immunoSEQ assay. Extracted genomic DNA from each cell subset was spread evenly across all wells of several immunoSEQ 96-well plates, with each plate serving as a replicate. For sorted subsets, 200 to 250 ng genomic DNA, equal to tens of thousands of T cell genomes, was loaded into each replicate PCR. Purified libraries were quantified with a Qubit 3.0 fluorometer, sized on a Bioanalyzer 2100, and re-quantified with the KAPA Library Quantification kit. Every immunoSEQ 96-well plate was sequenced on a dedicated single-read 150-cycle Illumina NextSeq 550 flow cell. Per the authors' processing: Because the immunoSEQ output included only junctional sequences and no quality scores, the filtering could not be the same as the filtering used for full-length reads. To assign V/J genes and CDR3, sequences were annotated against IMGT germline references using PyIR, a Python wrapper for IgBLAST v1.9. Reads with weak V/J assignments (E-value above 1e-6), missing CDR3, stop codons, out-of-frame junctions, or ambiguous translated residues were removed. V3J clonotypes were defined as sequences sharing the same inferred V gene, J gene, and CDR3 amino acid sequence. Percentage overlap between repertoires was calculated by dividing the number of shared unique clonotypes by the size of the smaller repertoire. Three approaches were used to assess repertoire richness: RTK rarefaction, the Chao1 estimator, and Recon v2.1 estimates of unobserved clonotypes. Generation probabilities were computed with OLGA for all TCRbeta clonotypes obtained by the gDNA method from several donors. Imported from immuneACCESS, the table was reduced by TCRdb to in-frame sequences with V and J called. These copies leave out some clones; in studies compared against another copy, an unresolved V gene accounts for under half, and the cause of the remainder is not known. The V and J calls and clone size come from that table; D and trimming were worked out from the DNA. The table for this sample lists about 2,100,000 clones; 93% of them were counted only once. Around 1.7% of the sample belongs to the ten largest clones.

The chain uses TRBV7-9 and TRBJ2-4; the D gene cannot be resolved reliably. The sequenced material came from naive CD8+ T cells from PBMCs. The cell subset or site label here, explained by the study, means: CD45RA+CCR7+. The receptor's source is a man aged 18 to 35 in good health. Some clones in this sample may be carry-over from other donors' samples. The CDR3 here reads CASSFGPENIQYF. The sequence in DNA is TGTGCCAGCAGCTTCGGGCCCGAGAACATTCAGTACTTC.